The sequence of this T cell receptor (beta chain) was determined in a study of cytomegalovirus exposure and HLA in healthy donors. Whole-study results and caveats: As confirmed in vitro, a few CMV-associated chains were specific for CMV antigens. The classifier was said to identify cytomegalovirus status with high specificity and sensitivity.

The assay was immunoSEQ multiplex PCR, and TCRdb's table has in-frame clones only and misses some. Found here are 90,000 to 100,000 clones, 90% to 95% of them singletons; the top ten hold around 1.1%. Details on this clone: Its antigen remains unidentified.

This CDR3 is 13 amino acids long. In germline, CDR1 is GTSNPN, CDR2 SVGIG (reference sequence). With V trimmed by 3 bases and J by 8 bases, 4 bases remained unmatched. The sequenced sample was PBMCs. The rearrangement uses TRBV30 and TRBJ1-6; 7 nucleotides align to TRBD1. This receptor was obtained from a woman between 25 and 40 years old in good health and CMV-seropositive. The CDR3 reads CAWRDRVDSPLHF. The CDR3 coding sequence is TGTGCCTGGAGAGACAGGGTAGATTCACCCCTCCACTTT. Based on the CDR3 plus reference TRBV30 and TRBJ1-6, the full variable domain is SQTIHQWPATLVQPVGSPLSLECTVEGTSNPNLYWYRQAAGRGLQLLFYSVGIGQISSEVPQNLSASRPQDRQFILSSKKLLLSDSGFYLCAWRDRVDSPLHFGNGTRLTVT.